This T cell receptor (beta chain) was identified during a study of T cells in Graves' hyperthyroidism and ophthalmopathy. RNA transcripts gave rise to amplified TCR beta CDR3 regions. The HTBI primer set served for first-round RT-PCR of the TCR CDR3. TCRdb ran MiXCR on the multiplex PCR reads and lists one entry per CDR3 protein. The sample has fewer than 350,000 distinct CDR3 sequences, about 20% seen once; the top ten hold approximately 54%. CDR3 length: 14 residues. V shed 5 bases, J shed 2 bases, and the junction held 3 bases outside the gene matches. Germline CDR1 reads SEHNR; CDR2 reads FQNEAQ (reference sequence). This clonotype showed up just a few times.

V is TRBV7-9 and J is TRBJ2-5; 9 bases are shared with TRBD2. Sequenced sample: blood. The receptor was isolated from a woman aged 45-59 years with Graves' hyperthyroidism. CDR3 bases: TGTGCCAGCAGCGTAAGCGGGGGGCAAGAGACCCAGTACTTC. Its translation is CASSVSGGQETQYF.